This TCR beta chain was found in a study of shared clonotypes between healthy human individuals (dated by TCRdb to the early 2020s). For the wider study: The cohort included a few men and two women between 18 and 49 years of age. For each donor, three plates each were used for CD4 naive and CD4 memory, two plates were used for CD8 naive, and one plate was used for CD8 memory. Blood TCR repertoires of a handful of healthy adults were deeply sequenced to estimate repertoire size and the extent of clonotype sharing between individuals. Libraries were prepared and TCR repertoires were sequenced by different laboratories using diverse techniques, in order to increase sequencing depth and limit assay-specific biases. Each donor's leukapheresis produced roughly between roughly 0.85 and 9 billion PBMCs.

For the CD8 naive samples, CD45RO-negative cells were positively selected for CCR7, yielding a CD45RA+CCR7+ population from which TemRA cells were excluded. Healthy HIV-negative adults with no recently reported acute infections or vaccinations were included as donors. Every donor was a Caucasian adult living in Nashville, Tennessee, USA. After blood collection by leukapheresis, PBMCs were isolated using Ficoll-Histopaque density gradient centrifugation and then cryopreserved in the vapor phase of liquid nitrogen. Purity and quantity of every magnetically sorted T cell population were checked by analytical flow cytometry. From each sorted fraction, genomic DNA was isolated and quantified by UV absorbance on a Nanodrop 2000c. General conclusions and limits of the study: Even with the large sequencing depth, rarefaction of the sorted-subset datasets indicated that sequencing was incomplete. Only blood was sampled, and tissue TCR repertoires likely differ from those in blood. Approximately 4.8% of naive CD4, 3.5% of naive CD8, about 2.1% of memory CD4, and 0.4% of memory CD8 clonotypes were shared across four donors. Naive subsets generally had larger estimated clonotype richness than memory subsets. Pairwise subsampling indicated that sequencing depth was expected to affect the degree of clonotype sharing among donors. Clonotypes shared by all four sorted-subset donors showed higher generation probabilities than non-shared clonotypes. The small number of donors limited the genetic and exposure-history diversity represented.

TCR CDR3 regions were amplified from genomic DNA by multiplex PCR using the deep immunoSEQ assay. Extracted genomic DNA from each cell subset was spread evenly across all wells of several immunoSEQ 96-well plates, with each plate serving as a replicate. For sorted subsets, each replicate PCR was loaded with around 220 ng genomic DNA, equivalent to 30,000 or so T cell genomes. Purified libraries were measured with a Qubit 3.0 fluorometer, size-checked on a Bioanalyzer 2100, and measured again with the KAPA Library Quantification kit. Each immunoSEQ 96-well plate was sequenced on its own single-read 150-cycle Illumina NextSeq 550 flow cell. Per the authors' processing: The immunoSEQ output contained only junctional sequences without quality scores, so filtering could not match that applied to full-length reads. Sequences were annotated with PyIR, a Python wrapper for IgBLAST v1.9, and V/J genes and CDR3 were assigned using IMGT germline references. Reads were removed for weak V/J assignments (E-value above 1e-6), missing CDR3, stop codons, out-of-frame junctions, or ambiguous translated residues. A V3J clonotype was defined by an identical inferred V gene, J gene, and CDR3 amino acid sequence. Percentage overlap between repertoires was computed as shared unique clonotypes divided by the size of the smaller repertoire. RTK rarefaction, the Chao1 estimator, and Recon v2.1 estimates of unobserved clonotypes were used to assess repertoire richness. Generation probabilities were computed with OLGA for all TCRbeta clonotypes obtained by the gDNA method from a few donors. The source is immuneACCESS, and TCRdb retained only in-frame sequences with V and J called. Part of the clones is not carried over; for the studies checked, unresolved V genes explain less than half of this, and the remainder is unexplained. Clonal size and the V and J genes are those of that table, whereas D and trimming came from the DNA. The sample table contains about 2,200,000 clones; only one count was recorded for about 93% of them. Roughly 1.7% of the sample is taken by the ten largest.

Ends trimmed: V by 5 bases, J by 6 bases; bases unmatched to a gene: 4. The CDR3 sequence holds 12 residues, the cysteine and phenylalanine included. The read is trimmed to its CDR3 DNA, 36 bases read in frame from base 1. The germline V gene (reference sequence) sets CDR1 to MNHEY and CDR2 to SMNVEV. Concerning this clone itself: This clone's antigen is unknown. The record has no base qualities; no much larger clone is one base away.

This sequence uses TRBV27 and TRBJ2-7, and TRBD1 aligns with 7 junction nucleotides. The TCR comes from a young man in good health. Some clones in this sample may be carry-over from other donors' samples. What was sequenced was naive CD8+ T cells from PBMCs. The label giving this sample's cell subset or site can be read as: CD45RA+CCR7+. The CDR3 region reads CASSGQVSEQYF. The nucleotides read TGTGCCAGCAGTGGACAGGTCTCCGAGCAGTACTTC.